The source of this T cell receptor beta chain is a study of T-cell reconstitution after alpha-beta-depleted transplantation in children. Study conclusions and caveats: After transplant, at about two months, alpha-beta T cells were reportedly derived from several hundred expanded graft clones. At one year after transplant, newly produced T cells mostly accounted for T-cell counts and diversity.

It was with unique molecular identifiers that the TCRbeta library was prepared. TCRdb reanalysed the PCR reads using MiXCR and keeps one entry per CDR3 protein. The sample has 95,000 to 120,000 distinct CDR3 sequences, approximately 6.4% seen once. In this sample, this clonotype turned up many times. Antigen specificity is unknown. Here the sequenced sample was PBMCs, mostly from graft donor cells, taken 360 days after TCRalphabeta/CD19-depleted stem cell transplant. This TCR derives from a male patient aged 2-9 years who had a stem cell transplant for acute lymphoblastic leukemia, so the T cells may come from the graft donor.

In DNA form, the CDR3 reads TGTGCCAGCAGCCAAGAACAGGGAGTGGGCCCCTTTTACGAGCAGTACTTC. This gives the protein CASSQEQGVGPFYEQYF. The J gene is TRBJ2-7, the V gene TRBV4-2, with D perhaps TRBD1 (6 bases). V lost 0 bases to trimming and J lost 4 bases, with 19 bases between them. Looked up from germline, CDR1 is LGHNA and CDR2 is YNFKEQ. CDR3 length: 17 amino acids.